The source of this TCR beta chain is a study of siplizumab effects on memory and regulatory T cells. CDR1 and CDR2 from the germline V gene are SGHRS and YFSETQ. The CDR3 is 17 residues long. After removal of 4 bases from V and 6 bases from J, the junction contained 8 bases not matched to a gene. Assay used: immunoSEQ multiplex PCR; TCRdb lists only in-frame clones, some missing. The sample yields 90,000 to 120,000 clones, approximately 91% seen once. The J gene is TRBJ2-1, the V gene TRBV5-1, with 15 bases lining up with TRBD2. Material for sequencing was CD4+ T cells sorted from blood. This sequence was found in a human donor in good health. Some clones in this sample may be carry-over from other donors' samples. CDR3 residues: CASSGLAGGPVSNEQFF. The CDR3 DNA reads as TGCGCCAGCAGCGGACTAGCGGGAGGGCCGGTGAGCAATGAGCAGTTCTTC.